This T cell receptor (beta chain) was captured by sequencing in a study of blood T cells in healthy people across ages. CDR1 is MDHEN and CDR2 is SYDVKM in the germline V gene. The CDR3 runs 15 residues. The use of a sample-barcoded 5' primer and a J-beta primer mix characterized a second PCR of 7 to 11 cycles. CDR3-containing paired-end reads numbering at least 2.5 million came from each sample. MiXCR was run by TCRdb on the 5' RACE reads, yielding one entry per CDR3 protein. The data show 450,000 to 650,000 distinct CDR3 sequences, less than 25% seen once. This clonotype was detected a few times. Each donor had around 11 milliliters of peripheral blood drawn. These data also formed part of another study, on T cells of mothers and their children. This second report adds: The authors identified no persistent microchimeric T cell clones.

This clonotype originated in a boy younger than 18 in good health. The V gene is TRBV28, the J gene TRBJ2-1; possibly TRBD1 for D (6 bases). Judging by the DNA end, TRBJ2-5 fits better; the J call may be wrong. Sequenced sample: blood. The CDR3 protein is CASSLGTGPLETQYF. For the CDR3, the DNA is TGTGCCAGCAGTTTGGGAACAGGGCCTCTGGAGACCCAGTACTTC.